Listed here are 8 T cell receptor beta chains from one sample, sequenced in a study of human CD8 memory T cell subsets (dated by TCRdb to the early 2020s). A Human TCR Profiling Kit was used to prepare UMI-labeled 5' RACE TCRbeta libraries. The reads, reprocessed by TCRdb, yield one row per CDR3 protein sequence and no DNA. For this sample, the table gives under 20,000 distinct CDR3 sequences. The top ten clonotypes cover approximately 5% of the sample. Sequencing was performed on CD8+ T cells from PBMCs. These receptors were taken from a human donor in good health.

The J gene is TRBJ1-1, the V gene TRBV7-9. Germline values: CDR1 SEHNR, CDR2 FQNEAQ (reference sequence). The CDR3 is 12 amino acids. The CDR3 spells CASSTGSTEAFF.

This clonotype is classed as medium-sized by frequency. V gene TRBV25-1 combines with J gene TRBJ2-1; the TCRdb call, TRBD2, lacks DNA for checking. Germline V gives CDR1 MGHDK, CDR2 SYGVNS. This CDR3 region has 19 residues. The CDR3 reads CASSDLLSEGIASYNEQFF.

The V and J genes are TRBV6-2 or TRBV6-3 and TRBJ2-1; TCRdb designates TRBD2, a call that cannot be tested without DNA. The germline V gene has CDR1 MNHEY and CDR2 SVGEGT. The CDR3 is 14 residues long. The CDR3 here is CASTLAGANNEQFF.

V is TRBV29-1 and J is TRBJ2-5; TCRdb's D gene call, TRBD1, goes unchecked for lack of DNA. This CDR3 is 14 amino acids long. In germline, CDR1 is SQVTM, CDR2 ANQGSEA. The CDR3: CSVEAVQGRETQYF.

This sequence joins TRBV27 and TRBJ2-2; TCRdb's assignment of TRBD1 cannot be checked, as there is no DNA. This CDR3 has 14 amino acids. CDR1 MNHEY and CDR2 SMNVEV come from the germline V gene (reference sequence). The CDR3 region is CASSSLTGTAELFF.

By frequency, this clonotype registers medium-sized. The J gene is TRBJ1-1, the V gene TRBV5-1; TCRdb selects TRBD1, and the lack of DNA leaves this call unchecked. The CDR3 consists of 14 residues. Germline lookup yields CDR1 SGHRS and CDR2 YFSETQ. The CDR3 reads CASSTDRGGTEAFF.

The chain uses TRBV28 and TRBJ2-7; the TCRdb D gene call, TRBD1, has no DNA to confirm it. Germline V gene sequence: CDR1 MDHEN, CDR2 SYDVKM. The CDR3 loop spans 14 amino acids. CDR3 sequence: CASRSLQGAYEQYF.

The CDR3 protein is CASSQVRGGGAAGYTF. The rearrangement links TRBV4-3 to TRBJ1-2; with no DNA, the TCRdb D assignment of TRBD1 cannot be verified. Germline V gene lookup returns CDR1 LGHNA and CDR2 YSLEER. The CDR3 runs 16 residues.